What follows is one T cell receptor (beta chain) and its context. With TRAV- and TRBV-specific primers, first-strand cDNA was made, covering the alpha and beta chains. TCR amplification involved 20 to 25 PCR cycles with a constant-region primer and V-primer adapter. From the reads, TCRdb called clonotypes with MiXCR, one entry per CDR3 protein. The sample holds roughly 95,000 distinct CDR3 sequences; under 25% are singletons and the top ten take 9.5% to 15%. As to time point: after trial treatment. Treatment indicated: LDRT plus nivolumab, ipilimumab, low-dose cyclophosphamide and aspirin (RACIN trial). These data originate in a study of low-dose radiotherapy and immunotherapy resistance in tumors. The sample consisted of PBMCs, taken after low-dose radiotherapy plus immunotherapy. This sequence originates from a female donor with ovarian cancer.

The CDR3 coding sequence is TGCAGTGCAAGTGGGCCGAACACTGAAGCTTTCTTT. Amino acid sequence: CSASGPNTEAFF. V and J are TRBV20-1 and TRBJ1-1; D remains unclear. Per the germline V gene, CDR1 is DFQATT and CDR2 is SNEGSKA (reference sequence). V lost 6 bases to trimming and J lost 1 base, with 9 bases between them. The CDR3 is made up of 12 amino acids.